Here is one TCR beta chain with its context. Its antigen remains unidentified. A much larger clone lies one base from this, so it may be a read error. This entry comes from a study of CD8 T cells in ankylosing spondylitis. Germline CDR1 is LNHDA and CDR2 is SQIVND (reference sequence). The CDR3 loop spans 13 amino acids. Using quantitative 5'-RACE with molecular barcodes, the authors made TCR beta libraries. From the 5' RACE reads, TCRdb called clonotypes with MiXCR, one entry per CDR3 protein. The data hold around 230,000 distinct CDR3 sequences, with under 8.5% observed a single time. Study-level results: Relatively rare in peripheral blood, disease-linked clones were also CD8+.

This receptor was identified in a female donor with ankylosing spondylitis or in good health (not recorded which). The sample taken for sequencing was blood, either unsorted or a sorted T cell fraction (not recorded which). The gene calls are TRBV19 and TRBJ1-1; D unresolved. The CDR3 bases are TGTGCCAGTAGTATAGTGGCGAACACTGCAGCTTTCTTT. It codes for CASSIVANTAAFF.